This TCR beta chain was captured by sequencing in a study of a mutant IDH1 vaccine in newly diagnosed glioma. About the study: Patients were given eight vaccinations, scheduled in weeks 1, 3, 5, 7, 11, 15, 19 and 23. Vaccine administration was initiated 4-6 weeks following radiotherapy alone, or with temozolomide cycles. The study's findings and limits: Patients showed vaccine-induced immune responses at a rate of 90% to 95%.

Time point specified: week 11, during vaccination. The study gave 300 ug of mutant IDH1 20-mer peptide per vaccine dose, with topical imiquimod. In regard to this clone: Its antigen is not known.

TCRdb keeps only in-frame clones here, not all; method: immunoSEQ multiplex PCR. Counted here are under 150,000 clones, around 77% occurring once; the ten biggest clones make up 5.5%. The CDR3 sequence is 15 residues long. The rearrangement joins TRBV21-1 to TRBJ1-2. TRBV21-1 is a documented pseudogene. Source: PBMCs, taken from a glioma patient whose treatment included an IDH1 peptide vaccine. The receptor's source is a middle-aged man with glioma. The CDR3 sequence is CASSLTGIPPYGYTF. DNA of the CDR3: TGTGCCAGCAGTCTAACCGGGATCCCTCCCTATGGCTACACCTTC.